This is a list of T cell receptor beta chains from one sample in a study of blood T cell repertoires in COVID-19. The repertoire was sequenced with immunoSEQ multiplex PCR; TCRdb's copy has only in-frame clones and lacks some. Of around 290,000 clones listed, about nine tenths were seen once; the top ten hold around 2.4%. Sequencing was carried out using PBMCs or T cells enriched from blood (not recorded which). These TCRs come from a woman between 18 and 29 years old who had recovered from COVID-19. Both conserved end residues are trimmed from each CDR3.

TRBJ1-2 | TRBV16 | ASSPGVSEYNGYT
TRBJ2-5 | TRBV6-5 | ASSSGLARTETQY
TRBJ1-2 | TRBV9 | ASSTRKQGQGRGYT
TRBJ2-7 | TRBV9 | ASSPTRGVYEQY
TRBJ1-1 | TRBV20-1 | GWRANTEAF
TRBJ2-7 | TRBV5-6 | ASSLTVSYEQY
TRBJ2-5 | TRBV7-8 | ASSWKTGDQETQY
TRBJ1-1 | TRBV5-1 | ASSLQGGQRNTEAF
TRBJ1-1 | TRBV4-2 | ASSQGPGGHRRAF
TRBJ2-3 | TRBV12-3/TRBV12-4 | ASSLVLEDTQY
TRBJ2-1 | TRBV3-1/TRBV3-2 | ASSQERQAGGPSYNEQF
TRBJ1-2 | TRBV10-2 | ASGQPYGYT
TRBJ1-6 | TRBV11-2 | ASSLVHTDSPLH
TRBJ2-2 | TRBV28 | ASLTQGSTGELF
TRBJ1-1 | TRBV18 | ASSPPVQFPNTEAF
TRBJ2-3 | TRBV27 | ASRTAPGTDTQY
TRBJ2-3 | TRBV12-3/TRBV12-4 | ASSRRTDTQY
TRBJ2-1 | TRBV6-4 | ASSAREGLGNEQF
TRBJ2-7 | TRBV27 | ASSPPFVTSGRAFYEQY
TRBJ2-2 | TRBV9 | ASKRGPGTGELF
TRBJ1-2 | TRBV23-1 | ASSQEIYGYT
TRBJ2-1 | TRBV19 | ASSTGLAGEGF
TRBJ2-2 | TRBV27 | ASSLWAGVDTGELF
TRBJ1-2 | TRBV2 | ASSPDSGESGYT
TRBJ2-1 | TRBV28 | ASSPLTSGRGLSYNEQF
TRBJ2-1 | TRBV7-9 | ASWASGSYNEQF
TRBJ2-5 | TRBV3-1/TRBV3-2 | ASSPGLAGGNYQETQY
TRBJ2-2 | TRBV27 | ASSPWTLLGTGELF
TRBJ1-3 | TRBV7-2 | ASSLPARGNTIY
TRBJ2-5 | TRBV18 | ASSPPGGSQQTQY